Each of the 3 T cell receptor beta chains below was sequenced from the same sample in a study of CD8 T cells in Susac syndrome. Random hexamers were used to reverse transcribe the RNA input (0.5 to 1 ug). TCRdb re-called the immunoSEQ multiplex PCR reads with MiXCR, one entry per CDR3 protein. The sample includes about 120,000 distinct CDR3 sequences, around 94% of them seen just once. The sample taken for sequencing was CD8+ T cells from PBMCs. These receptors were taken from a human donor with Susac syndrome.

This chain uses TRBV12-3 or TRBV12-4 with TRBJ1-2, with D perhaps matching TRBD1 (5 bases). V was pared by 6 bases and J by 4 bases, with 15 bases between. The CDR3 extends over 14 amino acids. The CDR3 nucleotides read TGTGCCAGCAGCCTTGGGACCGAGTTCTATGGCTACACCTTC. It encodes CASSLGTEFYGYTF.

The J gene is TRBJ2-7, the V gene TRBV7-2, with no clear D. This CDR3 comprises 12 residues. V lost 5 bases and J lost 4, with 9 bases in between. Germline assignment: CDR1 SGHTA and CDR2 FQGNSA. CDR3: CASSLRPYEQYF. The CDR3 bases are TGTGCCAGCAGCCTACGACCTTACGAGCAGTACTTC.

V and J are TRBV4-2 and TRBJ2-2; D unresolved. Trimming pared 3 bases from V and 5 bases from J, leaving 13 bases between. Germline values: CDR1 LGHNA, CDR2 YNFKEQ. The CDR3 contains 15 residues. CDR3 DNA: TGTGCCAGCAGCCAGAGTCAAACCAGGACCGGGGAGCTGTTTTTT. Protein: CASSQSQTRTGELFF.